This entry is about one T cell receptor beta chain. The sample's treatment: preoperative locoregional IRX-2 cytokine immunotherapy. Germline trimming cut 9 bases from V and 9 bases from J; bases unmatched to any gene: 4. The CDR3 runs 11 residues. Germline values: CDR1 LGHNT, CDR2 FRNRAP. This entry belongs to a study of preoperative IRX-2 immunotherapy in early breast cancer. Generated by immunoSEQ multiplex PCR, the TCRdb table keeps only in-frame clones and is missing some. The sample yields around 25,000 clones, about 90% seen once. This TCR came from a human donor with breast cancer. Material: tumor tissue, obtained after IRX-2 immunotherapy. This chain connects TRBV12-5 to TRBJ1-5; 8 bases line up with TRBD1. CDR3 protein: CASGQGRPQHF. The CDR3 DNA reads as TGTGCTAGCGGACAGGGTAGGCCCCAGCATTTT.